The T cell receptor beta chain described here comes from a study of naive and memory T cell subsets. Study results and limitations: Over 95% of naive TCR sequences appeared only once after error correction, unlike memory subsets.

A word on this clonotype: The antigen is not known.

The beta constant-region primer was an equimolar mix of two oligonucleotides covering TRBC1 and TRBC2. TCRdb analysed the UMI-ligation and nested PCR reads with MiXCR anew, one entry per CDR3 protein. The sample shows some 150,000 distinct CDR3 sequences, about 17% of them seen only once. Trimming pared 4 bases from V and 3 bases from J, leaving 10 bases between. Germline V gene lookup returns CDR1 PRHDT and CDR2 FYEKMQ (reference sequence). The CDR3 is made up of 14 amino acids. From the second PCR step, alpha and beta chains were amplified apart. Sequential positive selection took CD4 T cells first, then CD8 T cells. Cells stained for CD3, CD4, CD8, CD45RA and CD27 were sorted into four subsets.

The V gene is TRBV13, the J gene TRBJ1-5; D is undetermined. The sequenced sample was naive CD4+ T cells from blood. The clonotype originates from a human donor in good health. This CDR3 is CASSSLAHNQPQHF. CDR3 sequence (DNA): TGTGCCAGCAGCTCTCTGGCCCACAATCAGCCCCAGCATTTT.